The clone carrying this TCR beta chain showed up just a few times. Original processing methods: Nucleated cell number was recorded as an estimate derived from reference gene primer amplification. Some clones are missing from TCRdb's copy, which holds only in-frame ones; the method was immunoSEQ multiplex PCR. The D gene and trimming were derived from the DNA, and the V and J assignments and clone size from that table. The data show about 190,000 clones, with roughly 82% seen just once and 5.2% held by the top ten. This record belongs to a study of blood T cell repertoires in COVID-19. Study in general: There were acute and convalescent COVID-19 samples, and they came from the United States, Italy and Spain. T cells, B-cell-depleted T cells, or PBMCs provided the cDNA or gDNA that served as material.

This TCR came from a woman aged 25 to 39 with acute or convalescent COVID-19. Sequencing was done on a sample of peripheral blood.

The CDR3 DNA sequence: TGTGCCAGCAGTTTAGGTCGGGGACAAAACTACGAGCAGTACTTC. It is translated as CASSLGRGQNYEQYF. This chain uses TRBV28 with TRBJ2-7, with a possible D match to TRBD1 (6 bases). This CDR3 has 15 amino acids. Germline CDR1 is MDHEN and CDR2 is SYDVKM. Trimming cost V 2 bases and J 3 bases, with 14 bases left between them.